This TCR beta chain was retrieved from a study of blood T cell repertoires in COVID-19. About the study: COVID-19 samples collected from the United States, Italy and Spain covered acute and convalescent phases. Sources were T cells, B-cell-depleted T cells, or PBMCs; the material itself was cDNA or gDNA.

Donors were grouped by their self-reported clinical history. Clones were read by immunoSEQ multiplex PCR, and TCRdb kept only the in-frame ones, dropping some. Of about 290,000 clones detected, approximately 88% appear once; the ten largest clones hold 1.7%. This CDR3 has 13 amino acids. CDR1 and CDR2 from the germline V gene are GTSNPN and SVGIG (reference sequence). The V end was cut by 3 bases, the J end by 8 bases, with 16 bases between. V and J are TRBV30 and TRBJ1-2; D is undetermined. The sequenced sample consisted of PBMCs or T cells enriched from blood (not recorded which). This sequence was found in a woman in her 40s who had recovered from COVID-19. In nucleotides, the CDR3 is TGTGCCTGGAGGGGGAGTGAGCTGGGAGGCTACACCTTC. As protein: CAWRGSELGGYTF.